The 23 T cell receptor beta chains presented below share a single source sample, sequenced in a study of control samples from healthy donors and cancer patients. Sequencing was performed with immunoSEQ multiplex PCR; in TCRdb, only in-frame clones are kept and a portion is missing. The sample has 90,000 to 140,000 clones, 83% seen once. The specimen sequenced was blood. Every receptor here comes from a woman between 50 and 59 years old in good health.

CDR3 bases: TGTGCCAGTAGTAACCGGTTAGATCAGCCCCAGCATTTT. Its translation: CASSNRLDQPQHF. The V call is TRBV19, the J call TRBJ1-5; D is unclear. Germline loops: CDR1 LNHDA, CDR2 SQIVND (reference sequence). Trimming took off 4 bases at V and 5 bases at J, with 9 bases between the two ends. The CDR3 length is 13 residues. The full variable domain, completed using reference TRBV19 and TRBJ1-5, is DGGITQSPKYLFRKEGQNVTLSCEQNLNHDAMYWYRQDPGQGLRLIYYSQIVNDFQKGDIAEGYSVSREKKESFPLTVTSAQKNPTAFYLCASSNRLDQPQHFGDGTRLSIL.

In this sample, this clone turned up a few times. Different DNA sequences within this sample yield the same CDR3. The chain has TRBV5-1 and TRBJ2-7; 7 bases align to TRBD1. Germline lookup yields CDR1 SGHRS and CDR2 YFSETQ. The CDR3 is made up of 12 amino acids. V trimming: 4 bases; J trimming: 3 bases; junction bases outside the gene matches: 1. CDR3 DNA sequence: TGCGCCAGCAGCAGGGACAGCTACGAGCAGTACTTC. Translated, it gives CASSRDSYEQYF. The complete variable domain, with remaining parts taken from reference TRBV5-1 and TRBJ2-7, reads KAGVTQTPRYLIKTRGQQVTLSCSPISGHRSVSWYQQTPGQGLQFLFEYFSETQRNKGNFPGRFSGRQFSNSRSEMNVSTLELGDSALYLCASSRDSYEQYFGPGTRLTVT.

The gene calls are TRBV21-1 and TRBJ1-1. TRBV21-1 has pseudogene status. The CDR3 is 14 residues long. In DNA form, the CDR3 reads TGTGCCAGCAGCAAGAGGGGTTCTGACACTGAAGCTTTCTTT. Translated, it gives CASSKRGSDTEAFF.

The chain joins TRBV5-4 to TRBJ2-5, with D perhaps matching TRBD2 (5 bases). The V end lost 0 bases, the J end lost 2 bases, and 11 bases lay between the germline ends. Germline loops: CDR1 SGHNT, CDR2 YYREEE (reference sequence). The CDR3 is 15 residues long. The CDR3 loop reads CASSLAKRNQETQYF. The CDR3 DNA reads as TGTGCCAGCAGCTTGGCCAAGCGGAATCAAGAGACCCAGTACTTC.

This chain uses TRBV11-2 with TRBJ2-3; TRBD2 matches 8 bases. Germline V gene sequence: CDR1 SGHAT, CDR2 FQNNGV. V shed 5 bases and J 6 bases; nucleotides not matched to a gene: 10. CDR3 length: 15 residues. The CDR3 loop reads CASSPFRGGMDTQYF. The CDR3 region has the DNA TGTGCCAGCAGCCCCTTCCGGGGGGGCATGGATACGCAGTATTTT.

The chain carries TRBV28 and TRBJ1-4; possible D gene TRBD1, 6 bases. Trimming took off 6 bases at V and 6 bases at J, with 17 bases between the two ends. CDR1 and CDR2 (germline): MDHEN, SYDVKM. The CDR3 loop spans 15 amino acids. The CDR3 reads CASSLVQGGHEKLFF. The CDR3 DNA reads TGTGCCAGCAGCCTTGTACAGGGAGGACATGAAAAACTGTTTTTT.

V gene TRBV4-2 combines with J gene TRBJ2-2; no reliable D call. V lost 1 base and J lost 4, with 10 bases in between. This CDR3 is built from 15 residues. Germline values: CDR1 LGHNA, CDR2 YNFKEQ. The DNA for the CDR3 is TGTGCCAGCAGCCAAGGACCGTCAGGCACCGGGGAGCTGTTTTTT. It is translated as CASSQGPSGTGELFF.

The chain recombines TRBV7-3 with TRBJ2-1; 9 bases match TRBD2. The CDR3 length is 14 residues. Germline loops: CDR1 SGHTA, CDR2 FQGTGA. After removal of 3 bases from V and 7 bases from J, the junction contained 4 bases not matched to a gene. The CDR3, as DNA: TGTGCCAGCAGCTTGGCGGGAGGGGGGAATGAGCAGTTCTTC. This gives the protein CASSLAGGGNEQFF.

This chain joins TRBV19 and TRBJ1-5; 7 positions agree with TRBD1. Per germline, CDR1 LNHDA and CDR2 SQIVND (reference sequence). V was pared by 4 bases and J by 6 bases, with 12 bases of the junction left unmatched. The CDR3 has 16 amino acids. Here the CDR3 reads CASSTRQGIGLQPQHF. The DNA for the CDR3 is TGTGCCAGTAGTACCCGACAGGGAATCGGCCTTCAGCCCCAGCATTTT.

This chain connects TRBV7-2 to TRBJ1-3; possible D gene TRBD1, 5 bases. The CDR3 covers 16 residues. Germline V CDR1 and CDR2: SGHTA, FQGNSA. Trimming took 1 base from V and 3 from J, leaving 13 bases between them. The DNA for the CDR3 is TGTGCCAGCAGCTTAGTGGGGAGCGGGGGTGGAAACACCATATATTTT. Translation: CASSLVGSGGGNTIYF.

The rearrangement links TRBV3-1 (or the pseudogene TRBV3-2) to TRBJ1-2, with D unclear. V was pared by 4 bases and J by 2 bases, with 17 bases between. Germline V lookup: CDR1 LGHDT, CDR2 YNNKEL (reference sequence). The CDR3 length is 16 residues. The CDR3 reads CASSPPDGFNNYGYTF. In DNA, the CDR3 is TGTGCCAGCAGCCCCCCTGATGGGTTTAACAACTATGGCTACACCTTC.

The gene calls are TRBV4-1 and TRBJ2-1; tentative D call: TRBD2 (5 bases). The length of the CDR3 is 17 residues. CDR1 is MGHRA, CDR2 YSYEKL, per germline. V was shortened by 0 bases and J by 3 bases, with 15 bases between the two germline ends. The CDR3 DNA is TGCGCCAGCAGCCAAGAGGAAGGTACAGCGGACTACAATGAGCAGTTCTTC. This sequence encodes CASSQEEGTADYNEQFF.

This chain connects TRBV29-1 to TRBJ2-7, with D perhaps TRBD2 (5 bases). CDR1 is SQVTM, CDR2 ANQGSEA, per germline. Trimming cost V 7 bases and J 2 bases, with 15 bases left between them. The CDR3 spans 13 residues. For the CDR3, the DNA is TGCAGCGCCTGCCCCACGGGGACCTACGAGCAGTACTTC. Its translation is CSACPTGTYEQYF.

This chain connects TRBV7-2 to TRBJ2-1; D is unresolved. Germline V gene lookup returns CDR1 SGHTA and CDR2 FQGNSA. The V end was cut by 1 base, the J end by 5 bases, with 6 bases between. The CDR3 extends over 13 amino acids. The CDR3 is CASSLVFNNEQFF. CDR3 nucleotide sequence: TGTGCCAGCAGCTTAGTTTTCAACAATGAGCAGTTCTTC.

The chain recombines TRBV19 with TRBJ1-4; D may be TRBD1 (5 bases). V was cut by 3 bases and J by 7 bases, with 15 bases left in between. The CDR3 extends over 15 amino acids. CDR1 and CDR2 (germline): LNHDA, SQIVND (reference sequence). The CDR3 here is CASSIPEGAGEKLFF. The CDR3 DNA reads as TGTGCCAGTAGTATCCCTGAAGGGGCCGGTGAAAAACTGTTTTTT.

This sequence joins TRBV12-5 and TRBJ1-1; D remains ambiguous. Germline lookup yields CDR1 LGHNT and CDR2 FRNRAP. CDR3 size: 13 residues. The V and J ends lost 1 base and 3 bases respectively, with 6 bases between them. The CDR3 reads CASGLEIYTEAFF. As DNA, the CDR3 is TGTGCTAGTGGTTTGGAGATCTACACTGAAGCTTTCTTT. The full variable domain, with the rest looked up from reference TRBV12-5 and TRBJ1-1, is DARVTQTPRHKVTEMGQEVTMRCQPILGHNTVFWYRQTMMQGLELLAYFRNRAPLDDSGMPKDRFSAEMPDATLATLKIQPSEPRDSAVYFCASGLEIYTEAFFGQGTRLTVV.

The rearrangement joins TRBV7-9 to TRBJ2-1; TRBD1 matches at 9 bases. Germline CDR1 and CDR2: SEHNR and FQNEAQ (reference sequence). The V segment lost 2 bases and the J segment 10 bases; nucleotides outside the gene matches: 9. This CDR3 comprises 15 residues. CDR3 loop: CASSLQGQGSAEQFF. CDR3 bases: TGTGCCAGCAGCTTACAAGGACAGGGGTCCGCCGAGCAGTTCTTC.

This clone was recorded once. The chain employs TRBV7-9 and TRBJ1-4; D remains unclear. The germline V and J ends were trimmed by 3 bases and 4 bases, with 6 bases remaining between them. The CDR3 is 13 amino acids. Germline V gene lookup returns CDR1 SEHNR and CDR2 FQNEAQ (reference sequence). Here the CDR3 reads CASSLDDNEKLFF. The CDR3 nucleotides read TGTGCCAGCAGCTTGGATGATAATGAAAAACTGTTTTTT.

The rearrangement joins TRBV5-4 to TRBJ2-7; no definite D call. Trimming shortened V by 4 bases and J by 4 bases, and 15 bases separated the two germline ends. CDR1 and CDR2 (germline): SGHNT, YYREEE (reference sequence). There are 14 residues in the CDR3. This CDR3 is CASSPEAGVYEQYF. The CDR3 nucleotides read TGTGCCAGCAGCCCGGAAGCAGGCGTTTACGAGCAGTACTTC.

The chain employs TRBV15 and TRBJ2-1; 14 bases line up with TRBD2. The CDR3 has 16 amino acids. Germline V gene data show CDR1 as LNHNV and CDR2 as YYDKDF (reference sequence). The J segment lost 5 bases and the V segment lost 3 bases, leaving 3 bases of the junction unmatched. The CDR3 loop is CATSSSGLAGDNEQFF. The DNA for the CDR3 is TGTGCCACCAGCAGTTCGGGACTAGCGGGGGACAATGAGCAGTTCTTC.

There are a few counts of this clone. The rearrangement uses TRBV6-5 and TRBJ1-1; the D gene is possibly TRBD1 (5 bases). In germline, CDR1 is MNHEY, CDR2 SVGAGI. V was pared by 6 bases and J by 2 bases, with 16 bases between. CDR3 length: 15 amino acids. The CDR3 DNA sequence: TGTGCCAGCAGCCAAGGTGGGGGAGTTAACACTGAAGCTTTCTTT. Translating it yields CASSQGGGVNTEAFF.

This clone was detected once. The CDR3 region is CASSGADNGYTF. In DNA, the CDR3 is TGTGCCAGCAGCGGGGCCGATAATGGCTACACCTTC. This sequence joins TRBV5-6 and TRBJ1-2; D may be TRBD1 (5 bases). V dropped 4 bases and J dropped 6 bases, with 10 bases sitting between them. The germline V gene encodes CDR1 SGHDT and CDR2 YYEEEE. The CDR3 is 12 amino acids.

This chain joins TRBV18 and TRBJ1-1, with 9 nucleotides matching TRBD1. The V gene's germline CDR1 is KGHSH and CDR2 LQKENI. CDR3 size: 15 residues. J was trimmed by 5 bases and V by 1 base; bases with no gene match: 5. CDR3 coding DNA: TGTGCCAGCTCACCACTCGGACAGGGGCGGACTGAAGCTTTCTTT. Translating gives CASSPLGQGRTEAFF.